The source of this TCR beta chain is a study of identical twins. TCRdb re-analysed the 5' RACE reads in MiXCR, keeping a single row per CDR3 protein. The sample shows 1.5 million to 2 million distinct CDR3 sequences, around 33% of them seen only once. V was trimmed by 4 bases and J by 6 bases, leaving 14 bases between them. The CDR3 is made up of 14 amino acids. CDR1 is SGHDN and CDR2 is FVKESK in the germline V gene. This chain joins TRBV14 and TRBJ2-3, with D possibly being TRBD1 or TRBD2 (5 bases each). Sequencing was carried out using cord blood. This receptor was identified in a newborn girl in good health. The CDR3 here is CASSRWSGPDTQYF. Written as DNA, the CDR3 is TGTGCCAGCAGCCGCTGGTCGGGGCCCGATACGCAGTATTTT.